This TCR beta chain was identified during a study of T cell repertoires in cytomegalovirus infection. Study context: It was the public TCR beta signatures that indicated both CMV infection and matching HLA type.

TCRdb re-called the reads through MiXCR, storing one row per CDR3 protein. The data show a few hundred thousand distinct CDR3 sequences, just under 35% seen once. Turning to this clonotype: The antigen remains unidentified.

Whole-study findings and limits: Individuals carrying CMV plus the relevant HLA were identified by cumulative frequency of public TCR beta families.

Germline lookup yields CDR1 SGHTA and CDR2 FQGNSA. The ends lost 1 base at V and 3 bases at J; junction bases unmatched: 8. This CDR3 spans 16 amino acids. Specimen: cultured PBMCs, collected from culture after CMV antigen stimulation. The J gene is TRBJ2-5, the V gene TRBV7-2; TRBD2 matches at 7 bases. The origin of this receptor is a human donor in good health (CMV status not recorded). Some clones in this sample may be carry-over from other donors' samples. The CDR3 reads CASSLEVRRGKETQYF. The DNA of the CDR3 is TGTGCCAGCAGCTTAGAAGTTCGGCGGGGGAAAGAGACCCAGTACTTC.